The text below deals with one T cell receptor (beta chain). Germline lookup yields CDR1 SNHLY and CDR2 FYNNEI. The CDR3 consists of 14 residues. Unmatched junction bases numbered 15, after V lost 11 bases and J lost 9 bases. Each patient's relapse followed autologous stem cell transplantation, and brentuximab vedotin exposure varied. This entry is derived from a study of PD-1 blockade in classical Hodgkin lymphoma. The repertoire was sequenced with immunoSEQ multiplex PCR; TCRdb's copy has only in-frame clones and lacks some. The table records over 50,000 clones, 81% of them present only once. This specimen was peripheral blood mononuclear cells (PBMCs), taken at baseline. The sequence derives from a human donor with classical Hodgkin lymphoma. This chain joins TRBV2 and TRBJ2-1; 8 bases fit TRBD2. The CDR3 DNA is TGTGCCGGGCGGTGGGGACTAGTAGTTGGTGAGCAGTTCTTC. This encodes CAGRWGLVVGEQFF.